A single T cell receptor beta chain is shown here with its context. Its antigen target is currently unknown. No base quality information exists; no much larger clone differs at one position. The CDR3 spans 11 residues, from the cysteine through the phenylalanine. Only the CDR3 part of the read is kept: 33 bases, read in frame from the first base. CDR1 MNHEY and CDR2 SMNVEV are derived from the germline V gene (reference sequence). Deletion took 8 bases off V and 9 bases off J, with a span of 13 bases between the germline ends. This sample stems from a study of T cell changes during pregnancy in multiple sclerosis (dated by TCRdb to between 2018 and 2021). Regarding the complete study: The study examined how the T cell repertoire changed over the course of pregnancy in women with multiple sclerosis.

To prepare the library, the immunoSEQ multiplex PCR assay was applied. TCRdb re-hosts the immuneACCESS table, in-frame sequences only. Its copies lack some clones; in the studies checked, an unresolved V gene accounts for under half of them, and the cause for the rest is not known. For this sample the table gives some 50,000 clones, of which about 92% were detected only once. The top ten constitute approximately 0.2% of the sample. The sequences come from CD4+ T cells from peripheral blood mononuclear cells, collected in the second trimester of pregnancy. The clonotype originates from a female donor with multiple sclerosis, enrolled in a pregnancy study. Recombination linked TRBV27 to TRBJ1-1; possibly the D gene is TRBD1, per 6 matching bases. The nucleotide sequence reads TGTGCCAGCGGTACAGGGCGCAAAGCTTTCTTT. The encoded protein is CASGTGRKAFF.